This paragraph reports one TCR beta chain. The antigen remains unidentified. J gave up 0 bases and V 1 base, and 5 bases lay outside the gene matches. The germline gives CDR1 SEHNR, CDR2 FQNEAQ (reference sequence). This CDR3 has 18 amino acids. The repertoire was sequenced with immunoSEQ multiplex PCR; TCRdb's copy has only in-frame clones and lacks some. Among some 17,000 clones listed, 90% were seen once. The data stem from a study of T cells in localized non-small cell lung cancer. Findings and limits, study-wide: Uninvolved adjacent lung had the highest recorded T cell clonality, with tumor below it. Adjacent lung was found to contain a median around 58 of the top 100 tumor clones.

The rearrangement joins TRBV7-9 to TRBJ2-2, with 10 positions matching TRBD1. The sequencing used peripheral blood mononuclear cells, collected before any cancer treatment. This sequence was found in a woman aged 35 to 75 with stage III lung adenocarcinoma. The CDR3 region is CASSLVVGTGANTGELFF. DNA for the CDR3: TGTGCCAGCAGCTTAGTAGTGGGGACAGGGGCGAACACCGGGGAGCTGTTTTTT.